What follows are 18 T cell receptor beta chains derived from one specimen sequenced in a study of blood T cell repertoires in COVID-19. Sequenced by immunoSEQ multiplex PCR; TCRdb stores in-frame clones only, minus some. There are 150,000 to 200,000 clones in the sample; roughly three quarters occur only once, and less than 7% lies in the top ten. Sequencing used peripheral blood. Receptors originate from a middle-aged woman with COVID-19, enrolled during active disease.

This clone was recorded a few times. V is TRBV5-6 and J is TRBJ2-1; 7 bases are a match to TRBD1. The CDR3 is 15 amino acids. Trimming removed 1 base from V and 4 bases from J; junction bases left unmatched: 5. Looked up from germline, CDR1 is SGHDT and CDR2 is YYEEEE. As DNA, the CDR3 is TGTGCCAGCAGCTTGTTGCAGGGGGAGTACAATGAGCAGTTCTTC. Protein product: CASSLLQGEYNEQFF.

The CDR3 sequence: CSVGEGDQPQHF. The CDR3 DNA follows: TGCAGCGTTGGGGAAGGGGATCAGCCCCAGCATTTT. The V and J genes are TRBV29-1 and TRBJ1-5, with a weak D call TRBD1 (5 bases). CDR1 SQVTM and CDR2 ANQGSEA come from the germline V gene. V dropped 4 bases and J dropped 5 bases, with 9 bases sitting between them. The CDR3 has 12 residues.

The V call is TRBV5-1, the J call TRBJ1-2, with D possibly being TRBD1 (6 bases). This CDR3 has 14 amino acids. Per germline, CDR1 SGHRS and CDR2 YFSETQ. Trimming took 0 bases from V and 6 from J, leaving 12 bases between them. The chain's CDR3 is CASSLGARGDGYTF. The CDR3 nucleotides are TGCGCCAGCAGCTTGGGGGCCAGGGGTGATGGCTACACCTTC. Full variable domain (missing parts from reference TRBV5-1 and TRBJ1-2): KAGVTQTPRYLIKTRGQQVTLSCSPISGHRSVSWYQQTPGQGLQFLFEYFSETQRNKGNFPGRFSGRQFSNSRSEMNVSTLELGDSALYLCASSLGARGDGYTFGSGTRLTVV.

The chain employs TRBV10-3 and TRBJ2-7; 7 nucleotides align to TRBD1. V shed 5 bases, J shed 3 bases, and the junction held 10 bases outside the gene matches. CDR1 is ENHRY, CDR2 SYGVKD, per germline. The CDR3 totals 15 residues. CDR3 nucleotide sequence: TGTGCCATCAGTTCACGAGGGGGCTCGAGCTACGAGCAGTACTTC. Encoded protein: CAISSRGGSSYEQYF.

The chain combines TRBV19 with TRBJ1-5; D unresolved. Germline values: CDR1 LNHDA, CDR2 SQIVND (reference sequence). V was trimmed by 7 bases and J by 6 bases, leaving 10 bases between them. This CDR3 region has 12 residues. Written as DNA, the CDR3 is TGTGCCAGTACCCAATTTTCTCAGCCCCAGCATTTT. Amino acid sequence: CASTQFSQPQHF.

V gene TRBV27 combines with J gene TRBJ2-7; 9 bases align to TRBD2. Germline-derived CDR1 and CDR2 are MNHEY and SMNVEV (reference sequence). The V segment lost 2 bases and the J segment 4 bases; nucleotides outside the gene matches: 6. This CDR3 has 15 residues. The CDR3 nucleotides read TGTGCCAGCAGTTTACGGTCTAGCGGGATATACGAGCAGTACTTC. Its translation: CASSLRSSGIYEQYF.

The rearrangement joins TRBV3-1 (or the pseudogene TRBV3-2) to TRBJ2-1; 13 bases map to TRBD2. Trimming took 4 bases from V and 5 from J; bases not matched to a gene: 17. Germline CDR1 is LGHDT and CDR2 is YNNKEL (reference sequence). This CDR3 is built from 20 residues. The CDR3 bases are TGTGCCAGCAGCCGATACGGGACTAGCGGGACGGCTGTGTCTCACAATGAGCAGTTCTTC. This gives the protein CASSRYGTSGTAVSHNEQFF.

V gene TRBV6-1 combines with J gene TRBJ2-6, with 9 bases identical to TRBD1. Per germline, CDR1 MNHNS and CDR2 SASEGT. V was pared by 1 base and J by 7 bases, with 8 bases of the junction left unmatched. The CDR3 has 17 amino acids. CDR3 protein: CASSEGTGALGANVLTF. The DNA of the CDR3 is TGTGCCAGCAGTGAAGGGACAGGGGCTCTGGGAGCCAACGTCCTGACTTTC.

This sequence joins TRBV3-1 (or the pseudogene TRBV3-2) and TRBJ2-2; 8 bases line up with TRBD1. After removal of 4 bases from V and 1 base from J, the junction contained 5 bases not matched to a gene. Germline lookup yields CDR1 LGHDT and CDR2 YNNKEL (reference sequence). The CDR3 is made up of 16 amino acids. As DNA, the CDR3 is TGTGCCAGCAGCCCTTGGGGGACAGGGAACACCGGGGAGCTGTTTTTT. Translation gives CASSPWGTGNTGELFF.

This chain uses TRBV15 with TRBJ2-1, with a possible D match to TRBD1 (5 bases). This CDR3 is built from 14 residues. The germline gives CDR1 LNHNV, CDR2 YYDKDF (reference sequence). With 1 base removed from V and 10 bases from J, the gap between germline ends came to 14 bases. CDR3 sequence (DNA): TGTGCCACCAGCAGAGTTCCAGGGTACTTGGAGCAGTTCTTC. Translated: CATSRVPGYLEQFF.

The rearrangement joins TRBV5-1 to TRBJ1-2; 10 bases are shared with TRBD1. The V gene end was trimmed by 4 bases and the J gene end by 2 bases; junction bases not matched to a gene: 8. Germline V gene sequence: CDR1 SGHRS, CDR2 YFSETQ. This CDR3 is built from 16 residues. CDR3 sequence (DNA): TGCGCCAGCAGCCCAACCCCGGGACAGGGGAACTATGGCTACACCTTC. Amino acid sequence: CASSPTPGQGNYGYTF.

CDR3 residues: CASTLQGRNEKLFF. CDR3 DNA: TGCGCCAGCACCCTACAGGGGCGTAATGAAAAACTGTTTTTT. The V and J genes are TRBV10-2 and TRBJ1-4; 7 bases are a match to TRBD1. The germline V gene has CDR1 WSHSY and CDR2 SAAADI. The length of the CDR3 is 14 residues. With 7 bases clipped from V and 4 bases from J, the junction kept 6 bases outside the gene matches.

The J gene is TRBJ2-6, the V gene TRBV5-1; weak D call: TRBD1 (5 bases). This CDR3 has 17 residues. The germline V and J ends were trimmed by 3 bases and 3 bases, with 16 bases remaining between them. The germline V gene has CDR1 SGHRS and CDR2 YFSETQ. This CDR3 is CASSWDPGRGGANVLTF. The CDR3 bases are TGCGCCAGCAGCTGGGATCCCGGTAGGGGTGGGGCCAACGTCCTGACTTTC.

The chain joins TRBV18 to TRBJ1-4, with 8 bases identical to TRBD1. The CDR3 length is 19 residues. The V segment lost 4 bases and the J segment 6 bases; nucleotides outside the gene matches: 19. Germline V lookup: CDR1 KGHSH, CDR2 LQKENI. The DNA of the CDR3 is TGTGCCAGCTCACTTAATGGACAGGGATCGGTCGTGTTTTATGAAAAACTGTTTTTT. Encoded protein: CASSLNGQGSVVFYEKLFF. Looking up the rest from reference TRBV18 and TRBJ1-4 gives the full variable domain: NAGVMQNPRHLVRRRGQEARLRCSPMKGHSHVYWYRQLPEEGLKFMVYLQKENIIDESGMPKERFSAEFPKEGPSILRIQQVVRGDSAAYFCASSLNGQGSVVFYEKLFFGSGTQLSVL.

The chain is built from TRBV27 and TRBJ2-7; no reliable D call. Deletions cut 10 bases from V and 1 base from J, with 17 bases between. Germline V lookup: CDR1 MNHEY, CDR2 SMNVEV (reference sequence). This CDR3 contains 14 residues. DNA of the CDR3: TGTGCCACCCGTCGGGTAGGTCATTCCTACGAGCAGTACTTC. This sequence encodes CATRRVGHSYEQYF.

The chain combines TRBV29-1 with TRBJ2-5, with D possibly TRBD2 on 5 matching bases. Between the trimmed V and J ends, which lost 4 bases and 4 bases, there was a span of 13 bases. Per germline, CDR1 SQVTM and CDR2 ANQGSEA. The CDR3 consists of 13 residues. In DNA, the CDR3 is TGCAGCGTTGCCGGCGTGCGGGCAGAGACCCAGTACTTC. Its translation: CSVAGVRAETQYF.

The J gene is TRBJ2-7, the V gene TRBV11-2; 11 positions agree with TRBD2. CDR3 length: 16 amino acids. Trimming cost V 6 bases and J 0 bases; bases outside gene matches: 7. The germline CDR1 and CDR2 sequences are SGHAT and FQNNGV. CDR3 in DNA: TGTGCCAGCAGGGTTCGGACTAGCGGGCTCTCCTACGAGCAGTACTTC. Translation gives CASRVRTSGLSYEQYF.

The chain links TRBV11-3 to TRBJ2-1, with 8 bases matching TRBD2. Per germline, CDR1 SGHNT and CDR2 YENEEA. Trimming cost V 2 bases and J 2 bases; bases outside gene matches: 5. The length of the CDR3 is 16 residues. The CDR3 DNA reads TGTGCCAGCAGCTTATCTGCGGGAGGTGCCTACAATGAGCAGTTCTTC. Its translation is CASSLSAGGAYNEQFF. The entire variable domain, with the rest obtained from reference TRBV11-3 and TRBJ2-1, is as follows: EAGVVQSPRYKIIEKKQPVAFWCNPISGHNTLYWYLQNLGQGPELLIRYENEEAVDDSQLPKDRFSAERLKGVDSTLKIQPAELGDSAVYLCASSLSAGGAYNEQFFGPGTRLTVL.